This T cell receptor beta chain comes out of a study of T cell responses to AZD1222 COVID-19 vaccine (dated by TCRdb to 2020 to 2023). Looking at the study overall: A total of approximately 230 trial participants underwent TCR sequencing, of whom some 210 received two doses of AZD1222 and some 25 received two doses of the MenACWY control vaccine. Enrollment into the trials was organized by age into subgroups of 18-55, 56-69 and 70-plus years, and those subgroups contained roughly 140, 27 and 60 TCR-sequenced participants, respectively.

The CDR3 regions of human TCRbeta chains were subjected to immunosequencing. In the authors' own workflow: Repertoire TCRs were checked for matches against a reference library of SARS-CoV-2-specific TCRs that had been generated using the MIRA antigen-specificity platform. Breadth was defined as the fraction of unique TCRs that were SARS-CoV-2-associated. Depth was defined as the fraction of total T cells that were SARS-CoV-2-associated. Using the MIRA data, each spike-specific TCR was mapped to the spike region that the TCR reacts to and placed in a CD4 or CD8 class. Log10-transformed breadth and depth values were compared by one-way ANOVA with Sidak's multiple comparisons tests. Entries here come from immuneACCESS through TCRdb and include only in-frame sequences with V and J called. Some clones fail to appear in such tables; in the studies checked, an unresolved V gene covers under half of the shortfall, and the cause of the remainder is unknown. The V and J calls and clone size were taken over from that table, and D and trimming were inferred from the DNA. This sample gives roughly 150,000 clones in total; roughly 90% of them show up just once. Of the sample, approximately 1.6% is held by the ten largest clones.

Based on the germline V gene, the CDR1 and CDR2 sequences are SGDLS and YYNGEE. The trim is 0 bases for V and 4 bases for J, with a gap of 9 bases between the germline ends. Including cysteine and phenylalanine, the CDR3 has 14 amino acids. The CDR3 DNA has 42 bases and is translated from base 1. Reading the label with the study, this specimen's time point is: about 28 days (+/-7) after the second vaccine dose. AZD1222 recipients whose second dose came at about 4 weeks and those whose second dose came at about 12 weeks were combined into one group, since spike-specific TCR depth and breadth did not differ between the two schedules. Vaccinee samples were obtained from the UK trials COV001 and COV002, which included a single-blind randomized controlled phase 2/3 trial of AZD1222 (ChAdOx1 nCoV-19) in healthy adults. Trial participant PBMC samples were collected at day 0 and day 28 after the second dose for TCRbeta chain sequencing.

Overall results and qualifications from the work: The 56-69-year group was small, and its depth increase did not reach significance, likely because of low power. After two AZD1222 doses, both the breadth and the depth of spike-specific TCRs were significantly higher than at day 0 and than in MenACWY recipients. Participants were mostly white British and included more females than males, and it was suggested by the authors that clonal diversity may have been underestimated. Epitopes outside the regions mutated in the B.1.351 and B.1.1.7 variants were reportedly recognized by nearly half of the unique spike-specific TCRs. Vaccine-associated CD4 TCRs spanned the whole spike protein, with dominant responses in regions 160-218 and 743-854. Because no day 14 peak-response samples were available, repertoires were characterized only after the peak T cell response. Conclusions about previously exposed vaccinees were limited because only a handful of AZD1222 recipients were SARS-CoV-2 seropositive at baseline.

A word on this clone: Its specific antigen is unknown. No base-level quality is on record; no much larger clone is a single base apart.

This receptor chain uses TRBV9 and TRBJ2-3, and TRBD2 may be the D gene, going by 5 matching bases. The TCR sequence derives from an adult who received the AZD1222 COVID-19 vaccine. Sequencing used peripheral blood, obtained 28 days after the second AZD1222 dose. The nucleotides are TGTGCCAGCAGCGTAGAAGGGCGGGCAGATACGCAGTATTTT. The resulting protein is CASSVEGRADTQYF. The CDR3 plus the reference TRBV9 and TRBJ2-3 genes for the other parts give the full variable domain: DSGVTQTPKHLITATGQRVTLRCSPRSGDLSVYWYQQSLDQGLQFLIQYYNGEERAKGNILERFSAQQFPDLHSELNLSSLELGDSALYFCASSVEGRADTQYFGPGTRLTVL.